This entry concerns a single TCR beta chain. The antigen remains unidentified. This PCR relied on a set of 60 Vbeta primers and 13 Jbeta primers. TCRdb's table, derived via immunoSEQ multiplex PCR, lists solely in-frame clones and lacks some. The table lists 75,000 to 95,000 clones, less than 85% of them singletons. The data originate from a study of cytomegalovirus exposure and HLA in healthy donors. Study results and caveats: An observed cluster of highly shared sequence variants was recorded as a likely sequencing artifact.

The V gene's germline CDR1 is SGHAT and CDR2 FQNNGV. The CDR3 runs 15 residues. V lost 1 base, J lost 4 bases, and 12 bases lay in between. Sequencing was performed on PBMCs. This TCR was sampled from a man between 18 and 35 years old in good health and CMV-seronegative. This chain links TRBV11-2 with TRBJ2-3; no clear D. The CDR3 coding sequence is TGTGCCAGCAGCTTAGCGCGCCTCCCTCCAGATACGCAGTATTTT. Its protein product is CASSLARLPPDTQYF.